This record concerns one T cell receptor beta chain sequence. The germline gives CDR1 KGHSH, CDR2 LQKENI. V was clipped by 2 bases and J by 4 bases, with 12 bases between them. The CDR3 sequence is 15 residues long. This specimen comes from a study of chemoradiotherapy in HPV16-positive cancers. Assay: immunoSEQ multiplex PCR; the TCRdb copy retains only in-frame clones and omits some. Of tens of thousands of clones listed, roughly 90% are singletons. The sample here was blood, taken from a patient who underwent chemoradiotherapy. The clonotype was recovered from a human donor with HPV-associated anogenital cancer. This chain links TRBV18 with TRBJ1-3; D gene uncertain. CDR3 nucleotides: TGTGCCAGCTCACCAGGCAGTCAGCACGGAAACACCATATATTTT. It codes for CASSPGSQHGNTIYF.